This TCR beta chain originates from a study of blood T cell repertoires in COVID-19. Study summary: The United States, Italy and Spain were the sources of the acute and convalescent COVID-19 samples. From T cells, B-cell-depleted T cells, or PBMCs came the material, which was cDNA or gDNA.

CDR3 length equals 19 residues. V shed 6 bases and J 1 base; nucleotides not matched to a gene: 16. Germline V lookup: CDR1 MNHNY, CDR2 SVGAGI (reference sequence). Authors' processing steps: Estimation of nucleated cell counts relied on the amplification of reference gene primers. This table comes from immunoSEQ multiplex PCR, and its TCRdb copy is limited to in-frame clones, with some not included. The V and J calls and clone size come from that table; D and trimming were worked out from the DNA. Of over 300,000 clones in the sample, about four fifths were seen once. The sequence derives from a woman aged 50 to 60 with acute or convalescent COVID-19. The sample consisted of peripheral blood. V is TRBV6-6 and J is TRBJ2-3, with TRBD1 matching over 10 bases. The CDR3 DNA sequence: TGTGCCAGCAGCTTACTCTCGGGACAGGGGCCGCGGGGCACAGATACGCAGTATTTT. It yields the protein CASSLLSGQGPRGTDTQYF.